These 18 T cell receptor beta chains came from one sample sequenced in a study of cytomegalovirus exposure and HLA in healthy donors. The PCR ran on 60 Vbeta and 13 Jbeta primers. TCRdb keeps only in-frame clones here, not all; method: immunoSEQ multiplex PCR. The sample includes more than 110,000 clones, 75% to 80% of them seen just once. The sample consisted of PBMCs. Source of these receptors: a man aged 18 to 30 in good health and CMV-seronegative.

The V gene is TRBV29-1, the J gene TRBJ2-1; TRBD2 matches 8 bases. The CDR3 has 13 amino acids. J gave up 2 bases and V 7 bases, and 4 bases lay outside the gene matches. The germline V gene encodes CDR1 SQVTM and CDR2 ANQGSEA. CDR3 bases: TGCAGCGGGCGGGGGGTGGCCTACAATGAGCAGTTCTTC. It translates to CSGRGVAYNEQFF.

This chain connects TRBV10-3 to TRBJ1-2; D ambiguous. Per the germline V gene, CDR1 is ENHRY and CDR2 is SYGVKD. V was shortened by 11 bases and J by 3 bases, with 25 bases between the two germline ends. The CDR3 totals 16 residues. Here the CDR3 DNA reads TGTGCCCTCTATTCCCCAATCTCTCGAGCGGACTATGGCTACACCTTC. Protein product: CALYSPISRADYGYTF.

The chain recombines TRBV30 with TRBJ1-2; D remains ambiguous. Trimming took off 0 bases at V and 6 bases at J, with 11 bases between the two ends. Germline assignment: CDR1 GTSNPN and CDR2 SVGIG (reference sequence). This CDR3 has 13 residues. The CDR3 reads CAWSVSLQNGYTF. The CDR3 DNA reads as TGTGCCTGGAGTGTATCTTTACAGAATGGCTACACCTTC.

This clone occurred a few times. V usage is TRBV7-6 and J usage is TRBJ2-4; 15 nucleotides agree with TRBD2. Losses at the gene ends were 4 bases for V and 5 bases for J; bases not matched to a gene: 3. Germline V gene data show CDR1 as SGHVS and CDR2 as FNYEAQ. The CDR3 spans 16 residues. This chain's CDR3 is CASSSGLAGGQNIQYF. CDR3 bases: TGTGCCAGCAGCTCGGGACTAGCGGGGGGACAAAACATTCAGTACTTC.

V and J are TRBV15 and TRBJ1-6; TRBD1 matches at 7 bases. The CDR3 runs 15 residues. Germline loops: CDR1 LNHNV, CDR2 YYDKDF (reference sequence). Trimming removed 1 base from V and 6 bases from J; junction bases left unmatched: 3. The CDR3 sequence is CATSRVTGFNSPLHF. For the CDR3, the DNA is TGTGCCACCAGCAGAGTGACAGGGTTTAATTCACCCCTCCACTTT.

A few counts support this clone. This chain links TRBV28 with TRBJ2-7, with D possibly being TRBD1 (5 bases). There are 12 residues in the CDR3. Per the germline V gene, CDR1 is MDHEN and CDR2 is SYDVKM. V lost 3 bases, J lost 6 bases, and 9 bases lay in between. The CDR3 protein is CASSFPGPEQYF. CDR3 sequence (DNA): TGTGCCAGCAGTTTCCCAGGGCCCGAGCAGTACTTC.

The chain carries TRBV27 and TRBJ2-7; 7 nucleotides match TRBD2. This CDR3 contains 14 residues. Germline CDR1 and CDR2: MNHEY and SMNVEV (reference sequence). V lost 3 bases and J lost 0; bases outside the gene matches: 2. CDR3 residues: CASSFGGSSYEQYF. In DNA form, the CDR3 reads TGTGCCAGCAGTTTCGGCGGGAGCTCCTACGAGCAGTACTTC.

As concerns this clone: Other nucleotide sequences from this sample produce the same CDR3. This sequence joins TRBV7-2 and TRBJ2-7; D is uncertain. The CDR3 covers 12 residues. Trimming took off 6 bases at V and 0 bases at J, with 6 bases between the two ends. The germline gives CDR1 SGHTA, CDR2 FQGNSA. DNA for the CDR3: TGTGCCAGCAGTTCTAGCTCCTACGAGCAGTACTTC. Encoded protein: CASSSSSYEQYF.

This chain links TRBV9 with TRBJ1-2; D unresolved. Trimming stripped 0 bases from V and 4 bases from J, with 13 bases between. The germline CDR1 and CDR2 sequences are SGDLS and YYNGEE. The CDR3 runs to 15 residues. The chain's CDR3 is CASSVAPGWSYGYTF. The CDR3 coding sequence is TGTGCCAGCAGCGTAGCGCCGGGATGGAGCTATGGCTACACCTTC. Supplemented by reference TRBV9 and TRBJ1-2, the full variable domain reads DSGVTQTPKHLITATGQRVTLRCSPRSGDLSVYWYQQSLDQGLQFLIQYYNGEERAKGNILERFSAQQFPDLHSELNLSSLELGDSALYFCASSVAPGWSYGYTFGSGTRLTVV.

This clone showed up just once. This chain uses TRBV9 with TRBJ2-4; D is unresolved. The V and J ends lost 4 bases and 0 bases respectively, with 11 bases between them. There are 15 residues in the CDR3. Germline CDR1 is SGDLS and CDR2 is YYNGEE. The CDR3 DNA reads as TGTGCCAGCAGCCCTCTCGCGGAAGCCAAAAACATTCAGTACTTC. Protein sequence: CASSPLAEAKNIQYF.

J is TRBJ2-4 and V is TRBV12-5; 7 bases fit TRBD1. The V and J ends lost 5 bases and 5 bases, in that order; junction bases with no gene match: 9. The CDR3 sequence is 15 residues long. Per the germline V gene, CDR1 is LGHNT and CDR2 is FRNRAP. Written as DNA, the CDR3 is TGTGCTAGTGGTCTAATAGGGGGCGCGGAAAACATTCAGTACTTC. It is translated as CASGLIGGAENIQYF. Filled out from reference TRBV12-5 and TRBJ2-4, the complete variable domain reads DARVTQTPRHKVTEMGQEVTMRCQPILGHNTVFWYRQTMMQGLELLAYFRNRAPLDDSGMPKDRFSAEMPDATLATLKIQPSEPRDSAVYFCASGLIGGAENIQYFGAGTRLSVL.

The chain joins TRBV5-1 to TRBJ2-7, with D perhaps matching TRBD2 (6 bases). CDR1 is SGHRS, CDR2 YFSETQ, per germline. Trimming pared 5 bases from V and 7 bases from J, leaving 13 bases between. The CDR3 is made up of 12 amino acids. The CDR3 nucleotides are TGCGCCAGCAGTCAGGCGGCGGGGGAGCAGTACTTC. This translates into CASSQAAGEQYF.

The genes are TRBV5-1 and TRBJ2-7; 7 bases match TRBD2. There are 18 residues in the CDR3. Germline V gene sequence: CDR1 SGHRS, CDR2 YFSETQ. Germline trimming cut 3 bases from V and 0 bases from J; bases unmatched to any gene: 15. For the CDR3, the DNA is TGCGCCAGCAGCTCCCCGGGCGGGGGAGGCCGTACCTCCTACGAGCAGTACTTC. Protein product: CASSSPGGGGRTSYEQYF. Full variable domain (outside the CDR3, taken from reference TRBV5-1 and TRBJ2-7): KAGVTQTPRYLIKTRGQQVTLSCSPISGHRSVSWYQQTPGQGLQFLFEYFSETQRNKGNFPGRFSGRQFSNSRSEMNVSTLELGDSALYLCASSSPGGGGRTSYEQYFGPGTRLTVT.

Remarks on this clone: This sample includes further DNA sequences coding for the same CDR3. CDR3: CASSRYLRTDTQYF. The CDR3 nucleotides are TGTGCCAGCAGCCGCTACCTACGGACAGATACGCAGTATTTT. The rearrangement links TRBV5-8 to TRBJ2-3; D gene unclear. The length of the CDR3 is 14 residues. The germline gives CDR1 SGHTS, CDR2 YDEGEE. Trimming shortened V by 4 bases and J by 3 bases, and 12 bases separated the two germline ends.

For the CDR3, the DNA is TGCGCCAGCAGTCAGCCCAAACCGGGACAACGCACAGATACGCAGTATTTT. Translated: CASSQPKPGQRTDTQYF. This rearrangement joins TRBV23-1 to TRBJ2-3, with D possibly being TRBD1 (6 bases). TRBV23-1 is assigned to the ORF class and has an uncertain function. Trimming removed 3 bases at V and 1 base at J, with 17 bases between. The CDR3 contains 17 residues.

This clone has a handful of counts. The rearrangement links TRBV7-9 to TRBJ1-5; D possibly corresponds to TRBD1 (6 bases). Trimming removed 6 bases at V and 5 bases at J, with 14 bases between. Germline loops: CDR1 SEHNR, CDR2 FQNEAQ (reference sequence). The CDR3 is made up of 14 amino acids. CDR3 in DNA: TGTGCCAGCAGTTTACAGGGTCCCTATCAGCCCCAGCATTTT. Amino acid sequence: CASSLQGPYQPQHF.

The CDR3 region is CSAWAGGVDGNTIYF. CDR3 coding DNA: TGCAGCGCTTGGGCTGGAGGGGTGGACGGAAACACCATATATTTT. V and J are TRBV29-1 and TRBJ2-2, with D perhaps TRBD1 (5 bases). The J call may be in error: the DNA end matches TRBJ1-3 better. This CDR3 has 15 residues. Germline V gene lookup returns CDR1 SQVTM and CDR2 ANQGSEA.

The V call is TRBV11-2, the J call TRBJ2-4; weak D call: TRBD1 (7 bases). The CDR3 loop spans 16 amino acids. V was shortened by 4 bases and J by 2 bases, with 15 bases between the two germline ends. CDR1 SGHAT and CDR2 FQNNGV come from the germline V gene. Here the CDR3 DNA reads TGTGCCAGCAGCTATAGGACAGGAGGGACCAAAAACATTCAGTACTTC. It specifies CASSYRTGGTKNIQYF. The whole variable domain, remainder taken from reference TRBV11-2 and TRBJ2-4, is EAGVAQSPRYKIIEKRQSVAFWCNPISGHATLYWYQQILGQGPKLLIQFQNNGVVDDSQLPKDRFSAERLKGVDSTLKIQPAKLEDSAVYLCASSYRTGGTKNIQYFGAGTRLSVL.